The clone carrying this T cell receptor (beta chain) was observed at least ten times. Treatment specified: PENTA 11 planned treatment interruption arm or continuous ART arm. This CDR3 contains 14 residues. Trimming took 3 bases from V and 4 from J, leaving 10 bases between them. Germline V lookup: CDR1 DFQATT, CDR2 SNEGSKA (reference sequence). The data are from a study of HIV-infected children after antiretroviral therapy interruption. The overall study: Children were on planned treatment interruption or continuous treatment.

A 3' RACE protocol on RNA, with unique molecular identifiers, produced the TCR library. TCRdb independently ran MiXCR on the 3' RACE reads; one entry per CDR3 protein. The sample shows fewer than 100,000 distinct CDR3 sequences, about 6.9% of them seen only once. This specimen was CD45RA+ CD4+ T cells from PBMCs, pooled from several time points, taken from a donor given antiretroviral therapy, either interrupted or continuous. Noted subset: naive CD4+ CD45RA+ CD45RO- T cells. This receptor was obtained from a pool of human donors with HIV. The rearrangement uses TRBV20-1 and TRBJ1-6; no clear D. DNA for the CDR3: TGCAGTGCTAGGGAGACTGGGTATAATTCACCCCTCCACTTT. Residues: CSARETGYNSPLHF.